This record looks at one TCR beta chain sequence and its context. The target of this receptor is not known. Base qualities are missing; no much larger clone stands one base away. This record comes from a study of cytomegalovirus exposure and HLA in healthy donors (dated by TCRdb to about 2017). Some background on the complete study: According to an earlier analysis of several hundred of the donors, about 179 million T cells yielded roughly 110 million unique TCR beta sequences and 250 to 350 Gb of sequence data. About 280 gigabases of sequencing data and around 80 million unique TCR sequences made up an early release that covered some 640 HLA-typed donors. The genetic ancestry cluster associated with self-reported Caucasian donors included 65% to 90% of the roughly 400 genotyped donors. The study aimed to test whether cataloging public T cell receptors could reveal signatures of past pathogen exposure. Using immunosequencing, the study profiled T cell repertoires from roughly 650 subjects and related those repertoires to cytomegalovirus serostatus. A separate validation cohort of some 130 different subjects was used in addition to the roughly 670-subject first cohort. To predict cytomegalovirus infection status, the study brought together high-throughput TCR immunosequencing, statistical association of individual TCRs with disease status, and machine learning. A later analysis re-analyzed previously published TCR beta repertoires from hundreds of donors and added high-resolution HLA genotyping to study TCR occurrence patterns. In the later analysis, no new phenotypic data were used to find candidate immune exposures; instead, reliance was placed on TCR beta sequences and their occurrence across donors. To decide whether each TCR beta V gene segment behaved as functional or pseudogenic, an earlier analysis of over 500 of the donors relied on high-throughput TCR beta sequencing. Alongside the repertoire data, information on donor age, sex, ethnicity and CMV serostatus was compiled. A later genetic analysis took genome-wide SNP genotypes for about 55% of the 666 donors and used that subset as a discovery cohort. All discovery cohort repertoires had been generated using a single sequencing platform. HLA typing included class I and class II loci at four-digit resolution. The number of donors typed differed by locus, with roughly 620-640 for A, B, C, DRB1 and DQB1, roughly 520 for DQA1, about 610 for DPA1, and some 470 for DPB1. Five DR-DQ haplotypes were treated as single units for association and clustering because of strong linkage in the cohort. Among some 400 genotyped donors of the cohort, an average of about 220,000 unique TCR beta nucleotide sequences was sequenced per donor, of which 15% to 20% were non-productive. Study-wide findings and limitations: An earlier analysis of around 540 of the donors showed that most TCR beta V segments appeared in productive rearrangements either about 87% or about 30% of the time, which broadly matched IMGT annotations. This cohort had only TCR beta chains sequenced, and the lack of alpha or paired-chain data limited which features could be detected. Because counts were too low, around 18 rarely observed V segments, including chromosome 9 orphons, were left out of the earlier analysis of 587 of the donors. A cluster of highly shared sequence variants was judged likely to represent a technical artifact of the sequencing pipeline. In a later analysis, several top co-occurrence clusters were reported to appear linked to parvovirus B19, influenza, CMV and Epstein-Barr virus. CMV serostatus was the only immune exposure information available for the cohort. An association between a missense DCLRE1C variant and V-gene and J-gene trimming of TCR beta chains was found in a later genetic analysis and replicated in an independent cohort. A further reported finding was that TCR beta sequences accurately predicted the HLA-A and HLA-B alleles for most subjects in the first cohort. Because HLA typing was missing for some donors at each locus, association tests included only the typed subset. The classifier was reported to diagnose cytomegalovirus status with high specificity and sensitivity in both the original cohort and the validation cohort. A later analysis found that most CMV-associated TCR beta chains appeared HLA-restricted, with HLA associations seemingly driven largely by CMV exposure. Linkage disequilibrium might explain the correlated functional status among segregating V segments, but an unknown experimental factor could not be excluded. Some IMGT-functional V segments, including TRBV6-2 and TRBV6-3, could not be distinguished by the 87-base-pair reads and were therefore excluded. A later analysis found that HLA-associated TCR beta chains were more clonally expanded and had lower generation probabilities than equally common non-associated chains. In vitro tests confirmed that a few of the cytomegalovirus-associated TCR beta chains recognize cytomegalovirus antigens. Strong co-occurrence of HLA alleles, especially DR and DQ, made assigning TCR associations to individual alleles difficult. Sequencing depth was assumed to be roughly uniform across donors in the presence/absence analyses, though that assumption may not hold. Most TCR sequences were seen in very few donors, while some public TCRs were found in many individuals. The authors suggested that the approach could potentially be extended to other disease states and immunological phenotypes. The study gave a list of about 160 TCR beta chains associated with cytomegalovirus. Specific HLA alleles were associated with over 15,000 TCR beta sequences at a false discovery rate of 0.05 in a later analysis. A later genetic analysis reported fewer N-insertions in productive TCRs among donors in an Asian-associated ancestry cluster than the roughly 690-donor mean. In a later analysis, TCR association rates were found to vary across HLA loci, with the most associated TCRs seen for DRB1 alleles and the fewest for HLA-C alleles.

The protocol used for the library was the immunoSEQ multiplex PCR assay. A mixture of 60 forward primers for TCR Vbeta segments and 13 reverse primers for TCR Jbeta segments was used in the multiplex PCR. A multiplex PCR assay on genomic DNA amplified the CDR3 region of rearranged TCR beta genes. Amplified TCR beta libraries were sequenced as 87-base-pair reads on the Illumina HiSeq System. Per the authors' processing: A later analysis counted about 76 million unique TCR beta chains across the 690 or so repertoires, and some 11 million of these chains were shared by at least two donors. Raw reads were error-corrected and collapsed into unique sequences by a nearest-neighbor algorithm in which closely related sequences were merged to remove PCR and sequencing errors. Alignment of CDR3 sequences to IMGT reference sequences was used to assign V, D and J gene segments. For a sequence to be retained, a match of at least six nucleotides to both a V gene segment and a J gene segment was required. Rearrangements were classified as productive when the CDR3 lacked stop codons and remained in frame with V and J, and all other rearrangements were classified as non-productive. Following IMGT convention, CDR3 was defined as the stretch from the second conserved V-encoded cysteine to the conserved J-encoded phenylalanine. The earlier analysis of 587 of the donors excluded sequences that lacked an unambiguous match to a single V gene segment. An earlier analysis of a few hundred of the donors called V segments functional above 56.7% productive rearrangements and segregating when the between-donor standard deviation exceeded 5%. To diagnose cytomegalovirus status from the catalog of TCR beta chain sequences, a statistical classification framework was built. A later analysis assigned V and J genes by comparing TCR nucleotide sequences with IMGT/GENE-DB human TR gene sequences. The TCRdist pipeline was used in a later analysis to assign CDR3 sequences and most-parsimonious VDJ recombination scenarios. In a later analysis, each TCR beta chain was defined by its CDR3 amino acid sequence together with its V-gene family, and reads lacking a unique V-gene family were excluded. To address suspected cross-contamination and a sequencing artifact, a later analysis removed approximately 600 highly shared, low-generation-probability nucleotide sequences. In a later analysis, a clonal expansion index for each public chain was calculated from normalized within-repertoire ranks of inferred template counts. Generation probabilities in a later analysis came from a VDJ recombination model fitted to out-of-frame rearrangements, and those results were checked against IGoR. A later analysis scored TCR-TCR, TCR-HLA and TCR-CMV co-occurrence with hypergeometric tests, applying a repertoire-size bias correction to TCR pairs. In a later analysis, false discovery rates were estimated by permuting HLA or CMV assignments 20 times. A later analysis grouped co-occurring TCRs with DBSCAN, adding TCRdist sequence similarity when clustering within HLA-allele-positive subsets. Repertoires with fewer than 30,000 or more than 120,000 public chains were left out of co-occurrence clustering, as were five repertoires with anomalous nucleotide sharing. The table was pulled from immuneACCESS by TCRdb, which kept in-frame rearrangements only. Such tables lose some clones; where checked, under half of the loss comes from unresolved V genes, and the rest has no known cause. V, J and clone size reflect that table, while D and trimming were determined from the DNA. This sample has approximately 150,000 clones in its table, and under 80% of those were observed once. The ten largest clones represent 2% to 3% of the sample.

The cohort was made up of approximately 670 healthy bone marrow donors. All cohort members were sampled while nominally healthy, although unrecorded immune exposures were likely present. CMV serostatus was recorded as positive for roughly 300 and negative for about half of the 666 cohort members, whereas no CMV serostatus was recorded for the donor in question. Every donor gave a peripheral blood sample, and the peripheral blood mononuclear cells from that sample were used for TCR beta sequencing. The Qiagen DNeasy Blood Extraction Kit was used to extract genomic DNA from the blood cell samples. The CDR3 measures 14 amino acids from cysteine to phenylalanine. Only the CDR3 part of the read is kept: 42 bases, read in frame from the first base. V trim: 4 bases; J trim: 4 bases; unmatched bases: 7. The germline V gene supplies CDR1 SGHDT and CDR2 YYEEEE.

This receptor was taken from a human donor in good health. This chain joins TRBV5-6 to TRBJ2-5; 7 bases in the junction line up with TRBD1. The sample comprised PBMCs. For the CDR3, the sequence is CASSVRQGGETQYF. The DNA reads as follows: TGTGCCAGCAGCGTCCGACAGGGCGGAGAGACCCAGTACTTC.